The rows below give T cell receptor beta chains drawn from one sample of a study of blood T cell repertoires in COVID-19. Some clones are missing from TCRdb's copy, which holds only in-frame ones; the method was immunoSEQ multiplex PCR. The data contain 40,000 to 50,000 clones, 70% to 90% of them seen just once; the ten biggest clones take up approximately 15%. Sequencing was performed on peripheral blood. These receptors all stem from a human donor in a cohort sampled during active COVID-19. The donor label of this sample is uncertain. CDR3s include the opening cysteine and the closing phenylalanine or tryptophan. A D gene is named only where the DNA matches it firmly. A row's size may be missing; if present it is once, few, many or a size class.

TRBV2	TRBD1	-	TRBJ1-2	TGTGCCAGCAGTGACAGGGGGCTGAGTAAAGATGGCTACACCTTC	CASSDRGLSKDGYTF
TRBV28	-	-	TRBJ1-5	TGTGCCAGCAGCTCCGGCCAGGGGATCAATCAGCCCCAGCATTTT	CASSSGQGINQPQHF
TRBV5-6	-	-	TRBJ2-3	TGTGCCAGCAGCTTGGGCTACGACGGGGGTACGCAGTATTTT	CASSLGYDGGTQYF
TRBV6-1	-	-	TRBJ1-5	TGTGCCAGCAGTGAAGCTCAGTCCCCTAGCAATCAGCCCCAGCATTTT	CASSEAQSPSNQPQHF
TRBV11-3	TRBD1	-	TRBJ2-3	TGTGCCAGCAGCTTGCGTGACAGGGGCCGACCGGATACGCAGTATTTT	CASSLRDRGRPDTQYF
TRBV10-3	-	-	TRBJ2-7	TGTGCCATCAGTGAGTCTGATCTACGAGCGCAGTACTTC	CAISESDLRAQYF
TRBV12-3/TRBV12-4	-	-	TRBJ2-4	TGTGCCAGCAGTAACACGGCGGGTAGACAGTACTTC	CASSNTAGRQYF
TRBV30	-	-	TRBJ2-7	TGTGCCTGGAGTGTCAGACTATTACGAAGGGTAGAGAACGAGCAGTACTTC	CAWSVRLLRRVENEQYF
TRBV5-1	-	-	TRBJ1-5	TGCGCCAGCAGCCTGGACTCGGTGAATCAGCCCCAGCATTTT	CASSLDSVNQPQHF
TRBV6-5	-	few	TRBJ2-7	TGTGCCAGCAGTCCTCTTTGGCAGAACGAGCAGTACTTC	CASSPLWQNEQYF
TRBV5-4	-	-	TRBJ1-2	TGTGCCAGCAGCTCCCCTCCGCGGGGTGCCGGTGGCTACACCTTC	CASSSPPRGAGGYTF
TRBV27	-	-	TRBJ2-7	TGTGCCAGCAGTTTATTCGCGCAGGGCGGCTCCTACGAGCAGTACTTC	CASSLFAQGGSYEQYF
TRBV3-1/TRBV3-2	-	-	TRBJ1-5	TGTGCCAGCAGCCTGGGGGGAGGGGGAAACCAGCCCCAGCATTTT	CASSLGGGGNQPQHF